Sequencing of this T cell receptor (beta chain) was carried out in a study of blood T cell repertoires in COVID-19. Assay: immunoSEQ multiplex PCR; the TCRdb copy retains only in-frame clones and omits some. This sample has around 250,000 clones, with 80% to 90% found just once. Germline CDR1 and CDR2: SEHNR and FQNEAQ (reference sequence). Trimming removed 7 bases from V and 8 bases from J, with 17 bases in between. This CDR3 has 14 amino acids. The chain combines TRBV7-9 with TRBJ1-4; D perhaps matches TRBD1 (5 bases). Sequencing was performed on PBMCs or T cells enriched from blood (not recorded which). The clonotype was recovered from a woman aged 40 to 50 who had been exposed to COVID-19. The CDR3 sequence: CASNFLGAGEKLFF. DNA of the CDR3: TGTGCCAGCAACTTTCTAGGGGCCGGGGAAAAACTGTTTTTT.